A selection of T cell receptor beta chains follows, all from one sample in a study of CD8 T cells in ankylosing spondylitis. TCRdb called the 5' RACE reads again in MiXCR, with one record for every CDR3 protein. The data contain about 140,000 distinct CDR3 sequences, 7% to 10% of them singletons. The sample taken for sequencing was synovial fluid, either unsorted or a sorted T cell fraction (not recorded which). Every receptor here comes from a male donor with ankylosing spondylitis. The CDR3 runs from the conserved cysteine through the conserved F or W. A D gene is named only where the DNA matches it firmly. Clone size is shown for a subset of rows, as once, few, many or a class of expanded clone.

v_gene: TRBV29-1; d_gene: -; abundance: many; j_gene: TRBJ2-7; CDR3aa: CSVGRGGERSYEQYF; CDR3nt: TGCAGCGTCGGAAGGGGGGGAGAGAGGTCCTACGAGCAGTACTTC
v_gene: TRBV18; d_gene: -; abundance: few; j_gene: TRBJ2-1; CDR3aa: CASSPRRDPSQQFF; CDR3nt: TGTGCCAGCTCACCGAGACGGGATCCTAGCCAGCAGTTCTTC
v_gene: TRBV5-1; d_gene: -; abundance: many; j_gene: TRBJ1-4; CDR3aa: CASSLNLRAEKLFF; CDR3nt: TGCGCCAGCAGCTTGAATTTACGGGCTGAAAAACTGTTTTTT
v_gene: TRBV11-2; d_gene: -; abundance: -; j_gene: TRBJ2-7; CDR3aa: CASSLVTGIYEQYF; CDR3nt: TGTGCCAGCAGCTTAGTAACAGGAATCTACGAGCAGTACTTC
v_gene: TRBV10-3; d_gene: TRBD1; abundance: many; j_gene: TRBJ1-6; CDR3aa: CAISMTGDNSPLHF; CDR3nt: TGTGCCATCAGTATGACAGGGGATAATTCACCCCTCCACTTT
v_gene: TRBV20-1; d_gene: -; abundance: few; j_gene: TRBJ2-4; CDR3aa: CSARTDAKNIQYF; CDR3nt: TGCAGTGCGCGGACGGACGCCAAAAACATTCAGTACTTC
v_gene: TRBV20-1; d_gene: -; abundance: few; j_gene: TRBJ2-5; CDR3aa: CSRGRLEQTQYF; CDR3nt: TGCAGTCGGGGCCGACTAGAGCAGACCCAGTACTTC
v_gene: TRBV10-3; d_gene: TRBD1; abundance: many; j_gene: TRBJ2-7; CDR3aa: CAISVDRANEQYF; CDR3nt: TGTGCCATCAGTGTGGACAGGGCGAACGAGCAGTACTTC
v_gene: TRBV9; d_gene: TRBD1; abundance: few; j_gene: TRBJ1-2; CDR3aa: CASSAARGGQGPNYGYTF; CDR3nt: TGTGCCAGCAGCGCCGCGAGGGGGGGACAGGGGCCCAACTATGGCTACACCTTC
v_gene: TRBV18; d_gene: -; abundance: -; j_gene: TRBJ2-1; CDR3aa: CASSPGVGESEQFF; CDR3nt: TGTGCCAGCTCACCGGGAGTGGGGGAGTCTGAGCAGTTCTTC
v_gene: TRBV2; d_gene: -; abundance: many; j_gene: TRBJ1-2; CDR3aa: CASSAGTARIYGYTF; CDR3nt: TGTGCCAGCAGTGCAGGAACCGCACGTATCTATGGCTACACCTTC
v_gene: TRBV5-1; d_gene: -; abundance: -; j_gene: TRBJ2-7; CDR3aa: CASSLGQAYLYEQYF; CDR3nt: TGCGCCAGCAGCTTGGGACAGGCTTACCTCTACGAGCAGTACTTC
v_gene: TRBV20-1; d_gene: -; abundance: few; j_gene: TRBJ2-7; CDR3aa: CSARRQFPRDEQYF; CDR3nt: TGCAGTGCTCGGCGACAGTTCCCTCGCGACGAGCAGTACTTC
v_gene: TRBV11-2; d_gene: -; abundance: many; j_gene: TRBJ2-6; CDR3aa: CASSRSVGPTILSGANVLTF; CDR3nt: TGTGCCAGCAGCCGGTCGGTCGGGCCTACAATCCTATCTGGGGCCAACGTCCTGACTTTC
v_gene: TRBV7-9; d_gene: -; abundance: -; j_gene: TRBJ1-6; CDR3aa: CASSLGGESPLHF; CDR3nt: TGTGCCAGCAGCCTAGGAGGGGAATCACCCCTCCACTTT
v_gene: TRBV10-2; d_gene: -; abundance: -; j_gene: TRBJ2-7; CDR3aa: CATSPRGKNEQYF; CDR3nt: TGCGCCACTTCGCCCAGGGGAAAAAACGAGCAGTACTTC
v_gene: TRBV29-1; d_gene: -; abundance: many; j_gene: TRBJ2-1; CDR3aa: CSVERSGSYNEQFF; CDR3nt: TGCAGCGTTGAAAGAAGCGGCTCCTACAATGAGCAGTTCTTC
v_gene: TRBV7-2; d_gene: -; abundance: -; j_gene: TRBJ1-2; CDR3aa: CASSLGGVSGYTF; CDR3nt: TGTGCCAGCAGCTTAGGAGGAGTGAGTGGCTACACCTTC
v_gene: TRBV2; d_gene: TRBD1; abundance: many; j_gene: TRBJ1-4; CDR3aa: CASRDRVEKLFF; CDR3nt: TGTGCCAGCAGGGACAGGGTTGAAAAACTGTTTTTT
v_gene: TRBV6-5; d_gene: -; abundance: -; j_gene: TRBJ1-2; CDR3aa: CASSYSNSANYGYTF; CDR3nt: TGTGCCAGCAGTTACTCGAACTCAGCTAACTATGGCTACACCTTC
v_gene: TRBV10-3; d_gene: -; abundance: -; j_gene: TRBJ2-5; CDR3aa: CAISPQGNQETQYF; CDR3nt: TGTGCCATCAGCCCACAGGGTAATCAAGAGACCCAGTACTTC
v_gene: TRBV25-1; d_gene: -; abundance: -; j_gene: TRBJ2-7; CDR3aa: CASRGGGYEQYF; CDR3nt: TGTGCCAGCAGGGGTGGGGGCTACGAGCAGTACTTC
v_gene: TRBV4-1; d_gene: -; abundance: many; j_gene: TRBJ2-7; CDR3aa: CASSPSLGAYEQYF; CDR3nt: TGCGCCAGCAGCCCATCCCTCGGGGCCTACGAGCAGTACTTC
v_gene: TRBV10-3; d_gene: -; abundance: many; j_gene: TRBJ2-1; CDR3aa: CAISRGDEQFF; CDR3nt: TGTGCCATCAGTAGGGGGGATGAGCAGTTCTTC
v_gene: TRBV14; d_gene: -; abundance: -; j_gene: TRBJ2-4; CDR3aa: CASSQGGGPNIQYF; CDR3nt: TGTGCCAGCAGCCAAGGAGGCGGGCCAAACATTCAGTACTTC
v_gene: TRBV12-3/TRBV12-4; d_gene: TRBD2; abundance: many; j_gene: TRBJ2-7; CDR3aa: CASSGTTLYEQYF; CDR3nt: TGTGCCAGCAGTGGGACTACTCTCTACGAGCAGTACTTC
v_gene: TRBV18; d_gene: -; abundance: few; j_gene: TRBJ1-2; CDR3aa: CASSPAGTSNYGYTF; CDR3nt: TGTGCCAGCTCACCAGCCGGGACATCTAACTATGGCTACACCTTC
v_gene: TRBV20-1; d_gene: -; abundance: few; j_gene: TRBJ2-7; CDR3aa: CSATPGLDYEQYF; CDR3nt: TGCAGTGCAACCCCGGGACTCGATTACGAGCAGTACTTC
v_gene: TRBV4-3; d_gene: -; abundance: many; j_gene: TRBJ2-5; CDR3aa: CASSHRTGETQYF; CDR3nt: TGCGCCAGCAGCCATAGAACCGGGGAGACCCAGTACTTC
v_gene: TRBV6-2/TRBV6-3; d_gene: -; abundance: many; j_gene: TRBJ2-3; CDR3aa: CASSRGPDGADTQYF; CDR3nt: TGTGCCAGCAGTCGAGGTCCGGACGGGGCAGATACGCAGTATTTT
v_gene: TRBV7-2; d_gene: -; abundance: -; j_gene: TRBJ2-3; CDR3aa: CASSRRADTQYF; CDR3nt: TGTGCCAGCTCAAGGAGGGCAGATACGCAGTATTTT
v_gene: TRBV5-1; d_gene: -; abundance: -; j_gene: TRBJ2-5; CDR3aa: CASSLAGLAYQETQYF; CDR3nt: TGCGCCAGCAGCCTGGCAGGACTCGCGTACCAAGAGACCCAGTACTTC
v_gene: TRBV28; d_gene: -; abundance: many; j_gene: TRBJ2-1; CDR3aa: CASSFGEQFF; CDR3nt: TGTGCCAGCAGTTTCGGCGAGCAGTTCTTC
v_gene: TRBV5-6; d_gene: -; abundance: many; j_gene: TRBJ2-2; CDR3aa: CASSPRSAGELFF; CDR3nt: TGTGCCAGCAGCCCTCGATCAGCCGGGGAGCTGTTTTTT
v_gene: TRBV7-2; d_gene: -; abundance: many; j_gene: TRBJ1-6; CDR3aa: CASSLDRSSYNSPLHF; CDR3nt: TGTGCCAGCAGCTTAGACAGGAGCTCCTATAATTCACCCCTCCACTTT
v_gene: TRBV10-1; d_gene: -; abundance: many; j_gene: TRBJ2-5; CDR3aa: CASSETLKPGRARLYF; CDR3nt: TGCGCCAGCAGTGAGACTCTAAAACCGGGACGCGCGAGGTTATACTTC
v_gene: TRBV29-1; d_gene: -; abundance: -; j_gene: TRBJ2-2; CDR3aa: CSATQRSNTGELFF; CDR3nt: TGCAGCGCTACTCAGCGTTCGAACACCGGGGAGCTGTTTTTT
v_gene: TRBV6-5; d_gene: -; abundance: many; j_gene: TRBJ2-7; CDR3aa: CASSYSERGNSYEQYF; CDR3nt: TGTGCCAGCAGTTACTCGGAGAGGGGAAACTCGTACGAGCAGTACTTC
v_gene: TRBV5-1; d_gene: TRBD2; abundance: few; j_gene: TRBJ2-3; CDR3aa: CASSEGLSTDTQYF; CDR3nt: TGCGCCAGCAGCGAGGGACTATCTACAGATACGCAGTATTTT
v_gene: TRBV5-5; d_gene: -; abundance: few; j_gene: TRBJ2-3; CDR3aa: CASSENPWGDTQYF; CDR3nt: TGTGCCAGCAGCGAGAATCCGTGGGGGGATACGCAGTATTTT
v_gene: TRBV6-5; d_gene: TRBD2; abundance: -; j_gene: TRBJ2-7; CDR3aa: CASSSLAGGPWKYF; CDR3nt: TGTGCCAGCAGTTCACTAGCGGGAGGGCCTTGGAAGTACTTC
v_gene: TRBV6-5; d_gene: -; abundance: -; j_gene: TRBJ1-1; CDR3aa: CASSFRGAEAFF; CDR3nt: TGTGCCAGCAGTTTCCGAGGCGCTGAAGCTTTCTTT
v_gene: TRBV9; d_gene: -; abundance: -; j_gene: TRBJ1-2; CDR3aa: CASSPNHQNYGYTF; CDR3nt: TGTGCCAGCAGCCCAAATCACCAGAACTATGGCTACACCTTC
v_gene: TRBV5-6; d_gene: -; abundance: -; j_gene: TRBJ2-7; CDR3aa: CAIGPTVPSCEQYF; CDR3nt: TGTGCCATCGGCCCGACGGTCCCCTCCTGCGAGCAGTACTTC
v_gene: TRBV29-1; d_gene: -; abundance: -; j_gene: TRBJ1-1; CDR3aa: CSVDAHLRPGTEAFF; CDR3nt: TGCAGCGTTGACGCACATCTAAGACCGGGCACTGAAGCTTTCTTT
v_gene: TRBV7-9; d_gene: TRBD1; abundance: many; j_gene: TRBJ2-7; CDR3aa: CASSLATGGEQYF; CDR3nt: TGTGCCAGCAGCTTAGCGACAGGGGGCGAGCAGTACTTC
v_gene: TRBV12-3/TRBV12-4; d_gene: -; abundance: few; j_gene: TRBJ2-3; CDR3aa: CASSQREVADTDTQYF; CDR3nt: TGTGCCAGCAGTCAGAGGGAGGTAGCGGACACAGATACGCAGTATTTT
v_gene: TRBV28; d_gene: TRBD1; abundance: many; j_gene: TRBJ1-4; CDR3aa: CASGTGGSEKLFF; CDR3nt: TGTGCCAGCGGGACAGGGGGAAGTGAAAAACTGTTTTTT
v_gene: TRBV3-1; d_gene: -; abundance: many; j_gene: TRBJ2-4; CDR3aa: CASSQWENIQYF; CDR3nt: TGTGCCAGCAGCCAATGGGAAAACATTCAGTACTTC
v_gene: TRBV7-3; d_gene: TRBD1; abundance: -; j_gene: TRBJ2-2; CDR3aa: CASSFTTGAFAGELFF; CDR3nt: TGTGCCAGCAGCTTTACTACAGGGGCTTTCGCCGGGGAGCTGTTTTTT
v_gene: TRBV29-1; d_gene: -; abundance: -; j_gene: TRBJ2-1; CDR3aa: CSVESTGLGALYF; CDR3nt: TGCAGCGTTGAATCGACGGGACTTGGCGCCCTATACTTC
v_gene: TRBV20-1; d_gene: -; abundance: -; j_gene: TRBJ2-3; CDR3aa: CSARDFRGISFTDTQYF; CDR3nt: TGCAGTGCTAGGGATTTCAGGGGAATTAGTTTTACAGATACGCAGTATTTT
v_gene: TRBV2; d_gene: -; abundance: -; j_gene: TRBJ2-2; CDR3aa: CASFEGLGTGELFF; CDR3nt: TGTGCCAGCTTTGAGGGCCTGGGAACCGGGGAGCTGTTTTTT
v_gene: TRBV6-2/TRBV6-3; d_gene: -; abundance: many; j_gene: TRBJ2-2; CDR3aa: CASIDQIEDGELFF; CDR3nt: TGTGCCAGCATCGACCAAATAGAGGACGGGGAGCTGTTTTTT
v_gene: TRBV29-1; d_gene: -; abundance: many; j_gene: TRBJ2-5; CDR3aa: CSVETAREQETQYF; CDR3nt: TGCAGCGTTGAGACTGCCAGGGAGCAAGAGACCCAGTACTTC
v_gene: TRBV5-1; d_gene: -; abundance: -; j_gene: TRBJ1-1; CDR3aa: CASKGGTTNTEAFF; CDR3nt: TGCGCCAGCAAAGGAGGGACAACGAACACTGAAGCTTTCTTT
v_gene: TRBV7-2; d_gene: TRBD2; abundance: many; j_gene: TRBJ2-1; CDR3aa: CASSLLAGEGNEQFF; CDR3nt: TGTGCCAGCAGCTTACTAGCGGGAGAGGGCAATGAGCAGTTCTTC
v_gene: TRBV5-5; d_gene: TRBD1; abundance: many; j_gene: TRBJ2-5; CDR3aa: CASSYDSGTAQETQYF; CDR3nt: TGTGCCAGCAGCTATGACTCCGGGACAGCGCAAGAGACCCAGTACTTC